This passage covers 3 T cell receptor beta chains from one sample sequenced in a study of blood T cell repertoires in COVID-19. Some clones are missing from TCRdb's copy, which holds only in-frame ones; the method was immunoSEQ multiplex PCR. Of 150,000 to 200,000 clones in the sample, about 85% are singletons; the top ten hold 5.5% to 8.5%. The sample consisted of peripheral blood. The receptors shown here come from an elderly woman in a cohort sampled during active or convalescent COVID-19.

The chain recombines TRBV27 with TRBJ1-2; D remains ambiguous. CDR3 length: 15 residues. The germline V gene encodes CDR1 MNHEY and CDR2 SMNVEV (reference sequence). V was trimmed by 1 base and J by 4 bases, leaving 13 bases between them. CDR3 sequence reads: CASSLYGVPTYGYTF. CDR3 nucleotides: TGTGCCAGCAGTTTATACGGGGTCCCCACCTATGGCTACACCTTC.

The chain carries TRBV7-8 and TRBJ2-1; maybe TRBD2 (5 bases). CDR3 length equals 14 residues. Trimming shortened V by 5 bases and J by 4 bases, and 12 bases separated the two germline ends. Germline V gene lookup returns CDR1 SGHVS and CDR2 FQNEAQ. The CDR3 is CASSLPTGYNEQFF. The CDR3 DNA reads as TGTGCCAGCAGCCTGCCGACGGGATACAATGAGCAGTTCTTC.

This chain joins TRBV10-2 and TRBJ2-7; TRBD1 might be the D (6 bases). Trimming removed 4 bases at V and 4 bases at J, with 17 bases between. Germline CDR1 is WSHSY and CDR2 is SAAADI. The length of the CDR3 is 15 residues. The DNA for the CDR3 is TGCGCCAGCAGTGCAGGGTCCCGGACAGATTACGAGCAGTACGTC. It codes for CASSAGSRTDYEQYV.